The clone carrying this T cell receptor beta chain was seen repeatedly, ten times or more. The antigen is undetermined. This record belongs to a study of CD8 T cells in ankylosing spondylitis. Study-wide results and caveats: Seemingly distinctive of ankylosing spondylitis blood was a TCR beta motif formed by eight highly homologous variants. Clones linked to disease were reported to show significant enrichment in matched ankylosing spondylitis synovial fluid.

The CDR3 contains 12 residues. Germline-derived CDR1 and CDR2 are SQVTM and ANQGSEA. V lost 6 bases to trimming and J lost 3 bases; unmatched junction nucleotides: 4. Libraries for TCR beta were made by quantitative 5'-RACE with molecular barcodes. TCRdb used MiXCR to reprocess the 5' RACE reads, holding one entry per CDR3 protein. This table holds about 220,000 distinct CDR3 sequences, more than 5.5% found once. The chain has TRBV29-1 and TRBJ2-5; 7 bases match TRBD1. Sequenced sample: blood, either unsorted or a sorted T cell fraction (not recorded which). This TCR was recovered from a male donor with ankylosing spondylitis. CDR3 DNA sequence: TGCAGCGTCTCCGGGACAGAAGAGACCCAGTACTTC. It translates to CSVSGTEETQYF.